Shown below are 3 T cell receptor beta chains from a single sample sequenced in a study of cytomegalovirus exposure and HLA in healthy donors. Primers: 60 Vbeta forward and 13 Jbeta reverse. Repertoires were generated with immunoSEQ multiplex PCR, while TCRdb's copy carries only in-frame clones and drops some. The table records around 130,000 clones, roughly 86% of them present only once. The sample comprised PBMCs. The receptors originated from a woman between 35 and 50 years old in good health and CMV-seronegative.

The chain uses TRBV2 and TRBJ2-5; 7 nucleotides match TRBD2. The CDR3 runs 13 residues. In germline, CDR1 is SNHLY, CDR2 FYNNEI. After removal of 8 bases from V and 5 bases from J, the junction contained 8 bases not matched to a gene. CDR3 DNA: TGTGCCAGCGGGGACTACCTAGGCGAGACCCAGTACTTC. It translates to CASGDYLGETQYF.

This chain links TRBV5-1 with TRBJ2-4; a weak D match, TRBD2 (6 bases). CDR3 length: 15 residues. Trimming shortened V by 5 bases and J by 4 bases, and 16 bases separated the two germline ends. CDR1 and CDR2 (germline): SGHRS, YFSETQ. The CDR3 reads CASRDFTGDKNIQYF. CDR3 bases: TGCGCCAGCAGGGACTTTACGGGGGATAAAAACATTCAGTACTTC.

This clone was counted between two and nine times. The rearrangement links TRBV6-1 to TRBJ2-7; weak D call: TRBD1 (6 bases). This CDR3 contains 13 residues. CDR1 MNHNS and CDR2 SASEGT come from the germline V gene. With 9 bases removed from V and 5 bases from J, the gap between germline ends came to 17 bases. DNA of the CDR3: TGTGCCAGTGCTGTTAGGGGGTCGGACGAGCAGTACTTC. Encoded protein: CASAVRGSDEQYF.